This is a list of T cell receptor beta chains from one sample in a study of shared clonotypes between healthy human individuals. Only in-frame clones appear in the TCRdb table, and some are missing; sequencing was by immunoSEQ multiplex PCR. The sample shows roughly 2,000,000 clones, about 95% of them seen only once. Specimen: naive CD8+ T cells sorted from blood. The source of these receptors is a young man in good health. CDR3s leave out the opening cysteine and the closing phenylalanine or tryptophan. The D gene is left open where the match is weak.

>TRBJ1-1|-|TRBV7-2
ASSLERGQGWTEAF
>TRBJ1-4|TRBD1|TRBV5-6
ASSSDREGEKLF
>TRBJ2-3|-|TRBV7-8
ASSLVQPGTDTQY
>TRBJ2-1|-|TRBV6-5
ASSYGNPAPGNEQF
>TRBJ2-1|TRBD2|TRBV7-9
ASPPTGTRDEQF
>TRBJ2-7|-|TRBV6-5
ASKEQVEGYEQY
>TRBJ2-7|-|TRBV4-1
ASSQEALGDIYEQY
>TRBJ1-6|TRBD1|TRBV13
ASSSGQAGNSPLH
>TRBJ2-1|TRBD2|TRBV10-1
ASSELLAVNYNEQF
>TRBJ2-1|-|TRBV2
ASSGLASLDEQF
>TRBJ1-2|-|TRBV27
ASSLVLGEGYT
>TRBJ2-7|-|TRBV4-3
ASSQIGSYEQY
>TRBJ2-3|TRBD2|TRBV5-4
ASSLAGGGDTQY
>TRBJ1-1|TRBD1|TRBV4-3
ASSQGTGPAF
>TRBJ1-2|TRBD1|TRBV19
ASSPRQGYGYT
>TRBJ1-5|-|TRBV2
ASSEAPGQPQH
>TRBJ2-6|-|TRBV4-1
ASSQVQAGANVLT
>TRBJ2-7|-|TRBV5-1
ASSSTISYEQY
>TRBJ1-1|-|TRBV4-3
ASSDWGGVTEAF
>TRBJ2-1|-|TRBV27
ASGREQF
>TRBJ2-5|-|TRBV4-1
ASSQDVEETQY
>TRBJ2-7|TRBD2|TRBV27
ASSLSLAGTYEQY
>TRBJ2-7|TRBD1|TRBV4-1
ASSQEGGQGAYEQY
>TRBJ2-7|-|TRBV30
AWSGGAAYEQY
>TRBJ2-7|-|TRBV9
ASSVGGVSYEQY
>TRBJ2-7|-|TRBV7-9
ASSIRDSLGEQY
>TRBJ2-7|-|TRBV4-1
ASSQEGETYEQY
>TRBJ2-7|TRBD2|TRBV9
ASSPEGLEKEQY
>TRBJ2-1|TRBD2|TRBV4-1
ASSQEGSGGGTYNEQF
>TRBJ2-1|-|TRBV13
ASSLGPYNEQF
>TRBJ2-7|TRBD1|TRBV15
ATSSRQGGEQY